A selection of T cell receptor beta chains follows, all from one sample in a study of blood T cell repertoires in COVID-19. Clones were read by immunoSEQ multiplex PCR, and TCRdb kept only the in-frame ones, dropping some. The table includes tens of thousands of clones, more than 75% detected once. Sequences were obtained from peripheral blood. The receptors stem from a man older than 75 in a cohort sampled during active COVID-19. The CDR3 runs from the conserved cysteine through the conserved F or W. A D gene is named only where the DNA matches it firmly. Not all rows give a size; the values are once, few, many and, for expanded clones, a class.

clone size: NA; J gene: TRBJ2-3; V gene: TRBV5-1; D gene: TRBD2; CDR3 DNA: TGCGCCAGCAGCTTGGAGTCGGGGGGTGGGGATACGCAGTATTTT; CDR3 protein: CASSLESGGGDTQYF
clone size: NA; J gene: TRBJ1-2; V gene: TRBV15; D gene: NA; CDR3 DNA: TGTGCCACCAGCAGAGATAAGGAGAGGACCTTC; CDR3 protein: CATSRDKERTF
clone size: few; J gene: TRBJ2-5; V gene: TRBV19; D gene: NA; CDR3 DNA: TGTGCCAGTAGTATCGTGGTGGAGGGTCTGAAGACCCAGTACTTC; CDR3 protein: CASSIVVEGLKTQYF
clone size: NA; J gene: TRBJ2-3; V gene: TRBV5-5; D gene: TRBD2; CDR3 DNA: TGTGCCAGCAGCTTGGGCGCTAGCGGGGGCACAGATACGCAGTATTTT; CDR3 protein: CASSLGASGGTDTQYF
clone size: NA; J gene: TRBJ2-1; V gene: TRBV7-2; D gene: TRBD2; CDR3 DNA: TGTGCCAGCAGCCATAGCGGGGGGGAATACAATGAGCAGTTCTTC; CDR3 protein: CASSHSGGEYNEQFF
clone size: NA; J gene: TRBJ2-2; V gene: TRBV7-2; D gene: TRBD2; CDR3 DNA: TGTGCCAGCAGCTTACCCAGACGGACTAGCGGGAGGGCCCCCGGGGAGCTGTTTTTT; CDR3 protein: CASSLPRRTSGRAPGELFF
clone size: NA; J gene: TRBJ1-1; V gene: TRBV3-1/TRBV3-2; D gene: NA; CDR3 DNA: TGTGCCAGCAGCCAAGTAGGGAGCGACACTGAAGCTTTCTTT; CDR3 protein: CASSQVGSDTEAFF
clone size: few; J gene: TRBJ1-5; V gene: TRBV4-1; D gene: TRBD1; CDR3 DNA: TGCGCCAGCAGCCAAGATCGACAGGGCAGTCAGCCCCAGCATTTT; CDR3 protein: CASSQDRQGSQPQHF
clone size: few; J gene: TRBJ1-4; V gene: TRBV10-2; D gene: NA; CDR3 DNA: TGCGCCAGCAGGGCCACGACTTCAACTAATGAAAAACTGTTTTTT; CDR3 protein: CASRATTSTNEKLFF
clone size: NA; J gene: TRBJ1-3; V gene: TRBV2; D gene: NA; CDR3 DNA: TGTGCCAGCAGTGAGTTGGCAGTCTCTGGAAACACCATATATTTT; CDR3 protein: CASSELAVSGNTIYF
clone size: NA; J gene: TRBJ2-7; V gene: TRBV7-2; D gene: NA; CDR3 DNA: TGTGCCAGCAGCTTATGGGCCTCCTCCTACGAGCAGTACTTC; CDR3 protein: CASSLWASSYEQYF
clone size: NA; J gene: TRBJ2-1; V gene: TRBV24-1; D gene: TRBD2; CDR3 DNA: TGTGCCACCAGTGATTCCGAAGGACTAGCGGACCGAAATGAGCAGTTCTTC; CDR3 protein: CATSDSEGLADRNEQFF
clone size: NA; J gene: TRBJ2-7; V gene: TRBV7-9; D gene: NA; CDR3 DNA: TGTGCCAGCAGCTTAGCATCCGCAGGGGAAGAGCAGTACTTC; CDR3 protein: CASSLASAGEEQYF